This paragraph reports one T cell receptor (beta chain). Repertoires were generated with immunoSEQ multiplex PCR, while TCRdb's copy carries only in-frame clones and drops some. The sample holds about 350,000 clones, 88% seen once. The germline CDR1 and CDR2 sequences are SEHNR and FQNEAQ (reference sequence). Trimming pared 1 base from V and 0 bases from J, leaving 9 bases between. CDR3 length equals 15 residues. This sample stems from a study of Ad26.COV2.S vaccination and SARS-CoV-2 variants. Study as a whole: Trial arm assignment for the donor was COV1001 Ad26.COV2.S.

Stated treatment: some 19 received Ad26.COV2.S at low or high dose, single or two shots; roughly five received placebo; per-sample allocation not given. Each sample was drawn 63 days after the first injection (of vaccine or placebo). The sample here was peripheral blood, taken in a trial of Ad26.COV2.S vaccine versus placebo. The chain employs TRBV7-9 and TRBJ1-1; D may be TRBD1 (6 bases). The TCR sequence derives from a person between 18 and 60 years old who received the Ad26.COV2.S COVID-19 vaccine or a placebo. The CDR3 region is CASSLVTGLNTEAFF. The CDR3 region has the DNA TGTGCCAGCAGCTTAGTTACAGGGTTGAACACTGAAGCTTTCTTT.